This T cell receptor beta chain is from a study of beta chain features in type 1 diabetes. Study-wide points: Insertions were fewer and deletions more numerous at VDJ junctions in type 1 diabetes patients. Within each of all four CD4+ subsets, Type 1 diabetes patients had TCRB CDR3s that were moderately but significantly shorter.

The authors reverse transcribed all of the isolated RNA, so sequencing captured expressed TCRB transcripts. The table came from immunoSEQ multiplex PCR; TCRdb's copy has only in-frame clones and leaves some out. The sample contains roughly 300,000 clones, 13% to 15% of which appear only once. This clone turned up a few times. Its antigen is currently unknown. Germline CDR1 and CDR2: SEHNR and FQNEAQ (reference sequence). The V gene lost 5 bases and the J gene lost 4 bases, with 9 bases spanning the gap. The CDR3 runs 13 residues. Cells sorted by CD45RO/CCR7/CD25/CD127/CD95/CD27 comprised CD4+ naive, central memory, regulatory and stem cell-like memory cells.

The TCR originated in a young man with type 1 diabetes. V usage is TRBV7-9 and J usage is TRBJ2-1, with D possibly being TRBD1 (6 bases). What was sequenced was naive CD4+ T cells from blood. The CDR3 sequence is CASSTRGYNEQFF. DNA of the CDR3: TGTGCCAGCAGCACCAGGGGTTACAATGAGCAGTTCTTC.